This T cell receptor (beta chain) was found in a study of T cells in Graves' hyperthyroidism and ophthalmopathy. The overall study: Blood from the periphery was taken at initial diagnosis, before any treatment.

RNA transcripts served as the template for amplifying TCR beta CDR3 regions. HTBI primers drove first-round RT-PCR of the TCR CDR3. TCRdb re-called the multiplex PCR reads through MiXCR, storing one row per CDR3 protein. Here the sample spans more than 600,000 distinct CDR3 sequences, roughly 15% being singletons. This CDR3 spans 17 amino acids. Germline CDR1 reads SNHLY; CDR2 reads FYNNEI. The V end lost 6 bases, the J end lost 3 bases, and 21 bases lay between the germline ends. Newly diagnosed patients aged 18 to 65 had hyperthyroidism of under 2 months' duration. The sequenced material came from blood. This TCR was recovered from a man younger than 35 with Graves' hyperthyroidism. The chain uses TRBV2 and TRBJ1-5; tentatively, D is TRBD1 (5 bases). CDR3 residues: CASSPRGGGYSNQPQHF. Written as DNA, the CDR3 is TGTGCCAGCAGCCCTCGGGGCGGGGGGTATTCCAATCAGCCCCAGCATTTT. Supplemented by reference TRBV2 and TRBJ1-5, the full variable domain reads EPEVTQTPSHQVTQMGQEVILRCVPISNHLYFYWYRQILGQKVEFLVSFYNNEISEKSEIFDDQFSVERPDGSNFTLKIRSTKLEDSAMYFCASSPRGGGYSNQPQHFGDGTRLSIL.